This T cell receptor (beta chain) was recorded in a study of beta chain features in type 1 diabetes. Findings and limits, study-wide: Whether HLA type affects TCRB rearrangement stayed undetermined in the present work. Within each of all four CD4+ subsets, Type 1 diabetes patients had TCRB CDR3s that were moderately but significantly shorter.

Remarks on this clone: Its target is not known.

Germline V gene data show CDR1 as LGHNT and CDR2 as FRNRAP. The CDR3 totals 18 residues. After removal of 9 bases from V and 6 bases from J, the junction contained 18 bases not matched to a gene. Every participating donor gave one draw, a heparinised blood sample averaging approximately 120 mL. Sorting based on CD45RO/CCR7/CD25/CD127/CD95/CD27 separated CD4+ naive, central memory, regulatory and stem cell-like memory cells. TCRB transcripts that were expressed got sequenced, as all of the isolated RNA had been reverse transcribed. The assay was immunoSEQ multiplex PCR, and TCRdb's table has in-frame clones only and misses some. The sample lists hundreds of thousands of clones, around 15% occurring once.

Sequencing input: naive CD4+ T cells from blood. This chain uses TRBV12-5 with TRBJ2-3, with TRBD2 identical over 13 bases. This TCR was recovered from a man aged 18 to 35 with type 1 diabetes. CDR3 nucleotide sequence: TGTGCTAGCACCCAATTCGGGACTAGCGGGACAAAGGGGGATACGCAGTATTTT. It is translated as CASTQFGTSGTKGDTQYF.